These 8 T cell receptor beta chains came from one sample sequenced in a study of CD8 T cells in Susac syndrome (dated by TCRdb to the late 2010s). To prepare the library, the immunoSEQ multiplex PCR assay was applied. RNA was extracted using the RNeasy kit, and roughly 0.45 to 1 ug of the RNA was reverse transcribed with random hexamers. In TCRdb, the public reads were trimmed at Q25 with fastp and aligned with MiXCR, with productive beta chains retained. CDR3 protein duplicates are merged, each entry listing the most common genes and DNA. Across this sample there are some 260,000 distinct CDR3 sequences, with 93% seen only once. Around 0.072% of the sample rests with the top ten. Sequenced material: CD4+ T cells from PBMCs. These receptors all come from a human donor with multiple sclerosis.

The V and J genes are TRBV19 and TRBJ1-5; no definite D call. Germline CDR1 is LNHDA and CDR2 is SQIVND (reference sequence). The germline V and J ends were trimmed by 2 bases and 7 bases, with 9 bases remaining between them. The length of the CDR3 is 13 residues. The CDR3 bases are TGTGCCAGTAGTATACAGCTCCACCAGCCCCAGCATTTT. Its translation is CASSIQLHQPQHF. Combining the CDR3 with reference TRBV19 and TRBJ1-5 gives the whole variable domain DGGITQSPKYLFRKEGQNVTLSCEQNLNHDAMYWYRQDPGQGLRLIYYSQIVNDFQKGDIAEGYSVSREKKESFPLTVTSAQKNPTAFYLCASSIQLHQPQHFGDGTRLSIL.

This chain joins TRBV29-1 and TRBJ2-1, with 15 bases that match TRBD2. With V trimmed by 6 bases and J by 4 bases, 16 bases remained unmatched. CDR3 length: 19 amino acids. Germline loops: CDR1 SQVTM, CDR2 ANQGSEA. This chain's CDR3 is CSVTSLPGLAGGQYNEQFF. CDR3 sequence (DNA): TGCAGCGTCACAAGCCTCCCGGGACTAGCGGGAGGACAGTACAATGAGCAGTTCTTC.

The CDR3 coding sequence is TGTGCTAGTGGACGGGGTGACGCAACTAATGAAAAACTGTTTTTT. This codes for CASGRGDATNEKLFF. J is TRBJ1-4 and V is TRBV12-5; D is unclear. Germline V CDR1 and CDR2: LGHNT, FRNRAP. V lost 6 bases to trimming and J lost 0 bases, with 11 bases between them. This CDR3 is built from 15 residues.

The CDR3 DNA is TGTGCCAGCAGCCCATCACTTGCCCGGGTGGAGACCCAGTACTTC. Its protein is CASSPSLARVETQYF. This sequence joins TRBV7-6 and TRBJ2-5, with no clear D. Germline CDR1 SGHVS, CDR2 FNYEAQ. The CDR3 is made up of 15 amino acids. Trimming removed 5 bases from V and 5 bases from J, with 18 bases in between.

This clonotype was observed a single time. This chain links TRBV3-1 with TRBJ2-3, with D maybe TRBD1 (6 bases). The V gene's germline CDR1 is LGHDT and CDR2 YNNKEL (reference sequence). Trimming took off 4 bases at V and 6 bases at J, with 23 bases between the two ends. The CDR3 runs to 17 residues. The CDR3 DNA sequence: TGTGCCAGCAGCCTGCTTCGGTCGCAGGGGCTCCTGGATACGCAGTATTTT. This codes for CASSLLRSQGLLDTQYF.

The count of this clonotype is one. CDR3 DNA: TGCGCCAGCAGCCTATGGCAGGCGTCCACCGGGGAGCTGTTTTTT. Amino acid sequence: CASSLWQASTGELFF. J is TRBJ2-2 and V is TRBV5-1; D is unclear. Germline V gene lookup returns CDR1 SGHRS and CDR2 YFSETQ. The CDR3 is 15 residues long. V lost 4 bases, J lost 4 bases, and 14 bases lay in between.

The CDR3 sequence: CASSIVSGSQPQHF. The CDR3 DNA follows: TGTGCCAGTAGTATCGTGTCAGGGAGTCAGCCCCAGCATTTT. The V gene is TRBV19, the J gene TRBJ1-5, with D perhaps matching TRBD1 (5 bases). The CDR3 runs to 14 residues. V was cut by 3 bases and J by 6 bases, with 12 bases left in between. CDR1 is LNHDA, CDR2 SQIVND, per germline (reference sequence).

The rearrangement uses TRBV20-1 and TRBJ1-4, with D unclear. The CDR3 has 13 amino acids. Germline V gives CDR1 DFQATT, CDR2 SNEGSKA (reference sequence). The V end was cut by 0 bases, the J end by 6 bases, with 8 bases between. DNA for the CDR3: TGCAGTGCTAGAGATCTGCGGGATGAAAAACTGTTTTTT. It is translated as CSARDLRDEKLFF.